Presented here are 7 T cell receptor beta chains from one specimen sequenced in a study of blood T cell repertoires in COVID-19. Using immunoSEQ multiplex PCR, the repertoire was profiled, and TCRdb retains in-frame clones only, with some absent. Here the sample spans a few hundred thousand clones, under 85% being singletons. The sequencing sample was made of PBMCs or T cells enriched from blood (not recorded which). Receptors originate from a woman aged 50 to 60 who had recovered from COVID-19.

The J gene is TRBJ1-4, the V gene TRBV5-4; TRBD1 might be the D (5 bases). The CDR3 is 17 residues long. The germline V gene encodes CDR1 SGHNT and CDR2 YYREEE (reference sequence). Trimming shortened V by 6 bases and J by 5 bases, and 23 bases separated the two germline ends. The CDR3 nucleotides are TGTGCCAGCAAAAAGGACCCAACCGGGGGACCCAATGAAAAACTGTTTTTT. It codes for CASKKDPTGGPNEKLFF.

The chain is built from TRBV18 and TRBJ1-4, with TRBD1 identical over 8 bases. V dropped 4 bases and J dropped 5; count of bases not matched to a gene: 15. Germline V lookup: CDR1 KGHSH, CDR2 LQKENI. This CDR3 contains 18 residues. The CDR3: CASSLLSRDRTANEKLFF. The CDR3 nucleotides are TGTGCCAGCTCACTCTTGTCCCGGGACAGGACCGCCAATGAAAAACTGTTTTTT.

The chain is built from TRBV5-4 and TRBJ1-6; D possibly corresponds to TRBD1 (6 bases). This CDR3 spans 14 amino acids. The germline V gene has CDR1 SGHNT and CDR2 YYREEE (reference sequence). The germline V and J ends were trimmed by 7 bases and 7 bases, with 15 bases remaining between them. The CDR3, as DNA: TGTGCCAGCCGCGAACTTACAGGGAATTCACCCCTCCACTTT. This encodes CASRELTGNSPLHF. Full variable domain (missing parts from reference TRBV5-4 and TRBJ1-6): ETGVTQSPTHLIKTRGQQVTLRCSSQSGHNTVSWYQQALGQGPQFIFQYYREEENGRGNFPPRFSGLQFPNYSSELNVNALELDDSALYLCASRELTGNSPLHFGNGTRLTVT.

This clone appeared a single time. The chain has TRBV9 and TRBJ2-2; perhaps TRBD2 as D (5 bases). Deletions cut 8 bases from V and 0 bases from J, with 8 bases between. Germline CDR1 and CDR2: SGDLS and YYNGEE. This CDR3 is 13 amino acids long. The CDR3 spells CASSAANTGELFF. The CDR3 DNA reads as TGTGCCAGTTCAGCGGCGAACACCGGGGAGCTGTTTTTT. Full variable domain (rest looked up from reference TRBV9 and TRBJ2-2): DSGVTQTPKHLITATGQRVTLRCSPRSGDLSVYWYQQSLDQGLQFLIQYYNGEERAKGNILERFSAQQFPDLHSELNLSSLELGDSALYFCASSAANTGELFFGEGSRLTVL.

The chain couples TRBV5-1 to TRBJ2-1; no definite D call. Germline V CDR1 and CDR2: SGHRS, YFSETQ. The CDR3 loop spans 13 amino acids. Trimming removed 0 bases from V and 5 bases from J, with 6 bases in between. CDR3 region: CASSLVLHNEQFF. Written as DNA, the CDR3 is TGCGCCAGCAGCTTGGTTCTCCACAATGAGCAGTTCTTC.

The rearrangement links TRBV6-5 to TRBJ1-6; D call uncertain. V shed 0 bases and J shed 10 bases, with 4 bases lying between them. The CDR3 has 12 residues. Per the germline V gene, CDR1 is MNHEY and CDR2 is SVGAGI. CDR3 sequence: CASSYSRSPLHF. CDR3 in DNA: TGTGCCAGCAGTTACTCGAGGTCACCCCTCCACTTT.

The chain is built from TRBV18 and TRBJ1-5; the D is unclear. Germline V gives CDR1 KGHSH, CDR2 LQKENI. V lost 3 bases, J lost 5 bases, and 11 bases lay in between. This CDR3 contains 14 residues. CDR3 nucleotides: TGTGCCAGCTCACCTGACGGGGATTATCAGCCCCAGCATTTT. This translates into CASSPDGDYQPQHF.